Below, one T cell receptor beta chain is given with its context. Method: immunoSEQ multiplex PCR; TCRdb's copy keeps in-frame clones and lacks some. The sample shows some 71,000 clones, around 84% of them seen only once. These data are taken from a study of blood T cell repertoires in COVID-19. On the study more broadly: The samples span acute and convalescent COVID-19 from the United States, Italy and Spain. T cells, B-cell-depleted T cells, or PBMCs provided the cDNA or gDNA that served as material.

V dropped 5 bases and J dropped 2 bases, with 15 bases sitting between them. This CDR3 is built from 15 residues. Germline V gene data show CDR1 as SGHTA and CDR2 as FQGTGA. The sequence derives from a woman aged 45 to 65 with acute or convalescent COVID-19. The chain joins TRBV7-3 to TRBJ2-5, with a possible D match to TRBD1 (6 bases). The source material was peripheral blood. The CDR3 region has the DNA TGTGCCAGCAGCCAGGATACAGGGTCTCAAGAGACCCAGTACTTC. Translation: CASSQDTGSQETQYF.